This T cell receptor (beta chain) is drawn from a study of CD8 T cells in Susac syndrome. Reverse transcription of about 0.45 to 1 ug RNA was performed with random hexamers. Each CDR3 protein is one row after TCRdb ran MiXCR on the immunoSEQ multiplex PCR reads. Found here are approximately 70,000 distinct CDR3 sequences, approximately 93% of them singletons; the top ten hold about 0.6%. Specimen: CD8+ T cells from PBMCs. This sequence was found in a human donor with multiple sclerosis.

The CDR3 bases are TGTGCCAGCAGTTTAAGGAGGGCCTTAGAGACCCAGTACTTC. Its translation: CASSLRRALETQYF. The rearrangement joins TRBV28 to TRBJ2-5; tentative D call: TRBD2 (6 bases). V lost 2 bases and J lost 4, with 11 bases in between. Germline CDR1 MDHEN, CDR2 SYDVKM. The CDR3 loop spans 14 amino acids. Filled out from reference TRBV28 and TRBJ2-5, the complete variable domain reads DVKVTQSSRYLVKRTGEKVFLECVQDMDHENMFWYRQDPGLGLRLIYFSYDVKMKEKGDIPEGYSVSREKKERFSLILESASTNQTSMYLCASSLRRALETQYFGPGTRLLVL.